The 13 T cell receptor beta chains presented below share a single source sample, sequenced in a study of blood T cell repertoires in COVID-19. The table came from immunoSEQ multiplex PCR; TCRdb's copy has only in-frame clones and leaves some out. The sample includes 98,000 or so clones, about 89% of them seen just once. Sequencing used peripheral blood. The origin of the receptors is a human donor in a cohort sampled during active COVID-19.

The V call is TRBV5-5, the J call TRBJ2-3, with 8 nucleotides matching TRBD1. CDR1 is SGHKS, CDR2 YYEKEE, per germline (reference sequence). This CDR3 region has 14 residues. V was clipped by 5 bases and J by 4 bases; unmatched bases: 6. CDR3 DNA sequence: TGTGCCAGCAGTTTTCAGGGGGCCGCAGATACGCAGTATTTT. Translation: CASSFQGAADTQYF.

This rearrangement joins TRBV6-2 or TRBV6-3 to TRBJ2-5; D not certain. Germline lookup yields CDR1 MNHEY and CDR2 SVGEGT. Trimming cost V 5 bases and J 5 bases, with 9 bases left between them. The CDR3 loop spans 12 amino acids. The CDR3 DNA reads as TGTGCCAGCAGTCACCCCCGGGAGACCCAGTACTTC. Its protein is CASSHPRETQYF.

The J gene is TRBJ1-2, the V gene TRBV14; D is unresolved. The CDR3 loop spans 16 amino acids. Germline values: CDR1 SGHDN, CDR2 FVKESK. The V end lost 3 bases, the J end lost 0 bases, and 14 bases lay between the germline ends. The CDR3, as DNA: TGTGCCAGCAGCCAGAGGCCGGGAGGCGCTAACTATGGCTACACCTTC. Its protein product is CASSQRPGGANYGYTF. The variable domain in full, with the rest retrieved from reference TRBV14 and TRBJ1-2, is EAGVTQFPSHSVIEKGQTVTLRCDPISGHDNLYWYRRVMGKEIKFLLHFVKESKQDESGMPNNRFLAERTGGTYSTLKVQPAELEDSGVYFCASSQRPGGANYGYTFGSGTRLTVV.

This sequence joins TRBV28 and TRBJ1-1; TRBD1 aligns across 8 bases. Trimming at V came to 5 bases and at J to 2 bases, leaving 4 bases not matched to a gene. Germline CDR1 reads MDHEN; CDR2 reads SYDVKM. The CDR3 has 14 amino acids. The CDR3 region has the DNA TGTGCCAGCAGTCTGACAGGGGCTAACACTGAAGCTTTCTTT. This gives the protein CASSLTGANTEAFF.

Written as DNA, the CDR3 is TGTGCCAGTAGTATAGAAGAGGGTGCCCAGACCCAGTACTTC. Amino acids: CASSIEEGAQTQYF. The chain uses TRBV19 and TRBJ2-5, with TRBD2 as a possible D gene (5 bases). The germline V and J ends were trimmed by 0 bases and 6 bases, with 11 bases remaining between them. CDR3 length equals 14 residues. The germline gives CDR1 LNHDA, CDR2 SQIVND (reference sequence). The full variable domain, rest sourced from reference TRBV19 and TRBJ2-5, is DGGITQSPKYLFRKEGQNVTLSCEQNLNHDAMYWYRQDPGQGLRLIYYSQIVNDFQKGDIAEGYSVSREKKESFPLTVTSAQKNPTAFYLCASSIEEGAQTQYFGPGTRLLVL.

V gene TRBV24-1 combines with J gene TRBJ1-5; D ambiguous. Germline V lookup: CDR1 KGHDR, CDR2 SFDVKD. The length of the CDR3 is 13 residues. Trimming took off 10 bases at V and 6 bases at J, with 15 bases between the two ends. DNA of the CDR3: TGTGCCACATGGGTCACGGGTTGTCAGCCCCAGCATTTT. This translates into CATWVTGCQPQHF.

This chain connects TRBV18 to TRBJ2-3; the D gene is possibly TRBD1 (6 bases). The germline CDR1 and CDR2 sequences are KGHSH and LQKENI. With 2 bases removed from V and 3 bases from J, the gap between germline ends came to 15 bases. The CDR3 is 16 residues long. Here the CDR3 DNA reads TGTGCCAGCTCACCAACCCCATACAGGGTAACAGATACGCAGTATTTT. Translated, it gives CASSPTPYRVTDTQYF.

The CDR3: CASSQDAGTGELFF. The CDR3 DNA sequence: TGTGCCAGCAGCCAAGATGCAGGCACCGGGGAGCTGTTTTTT. The chain employs TRBV3-1 (or the pseudogene TRBV3-2) and TRBJ2-2; D uncertain. With 0 bases removed from V and 4 bases from J, the gap between germline ends came to 6 bases. The CDR3 totals 14 residues. Germline lookup yields CDR1 LGHDT and CDR2 YNNKEL (reference sequence).

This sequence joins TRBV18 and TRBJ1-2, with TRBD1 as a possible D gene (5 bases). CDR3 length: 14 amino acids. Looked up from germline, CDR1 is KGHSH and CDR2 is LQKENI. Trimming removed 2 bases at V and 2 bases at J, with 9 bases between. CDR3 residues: CASSPTPGNYGYTF. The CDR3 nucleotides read TGTGCCAGCTCACCAACGCCAGGGAACTATGGCTACACCTTC. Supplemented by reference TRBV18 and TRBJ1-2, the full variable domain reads NAGVMQNPRHLVRRRGQEARLRCSPMKGHSHVYWYRQLPEEGLKFMVYLQKENIIDESGMPKERFSAEFPKEGPSILRIQQVVRGDSAAYFCASSPTPGNYGYTFGSGTRLTVV.

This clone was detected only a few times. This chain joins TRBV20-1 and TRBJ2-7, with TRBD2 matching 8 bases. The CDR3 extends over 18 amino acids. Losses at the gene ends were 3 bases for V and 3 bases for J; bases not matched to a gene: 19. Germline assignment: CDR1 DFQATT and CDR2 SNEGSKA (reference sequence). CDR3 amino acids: CSASLVAAKRGSYYEQYF. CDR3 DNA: TGCAGTGCTAGTTTGGTCGCAGCAAAGCGGGGGTCGTACTACGAGCAGTACTTC.

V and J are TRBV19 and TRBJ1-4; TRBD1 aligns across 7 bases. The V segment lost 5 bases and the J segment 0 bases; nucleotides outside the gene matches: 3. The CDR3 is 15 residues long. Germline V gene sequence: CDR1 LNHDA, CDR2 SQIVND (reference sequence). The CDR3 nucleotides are TGTGCCAGTAGTCGACAGGGAGCAACTAATGAAAAACTGTTTTTT. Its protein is CASSRQGATNEKLFF.

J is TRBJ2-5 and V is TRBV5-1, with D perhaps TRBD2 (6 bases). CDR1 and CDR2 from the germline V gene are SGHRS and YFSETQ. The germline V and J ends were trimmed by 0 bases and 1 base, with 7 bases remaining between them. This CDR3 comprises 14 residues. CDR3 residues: CASSLGTIQETQYF. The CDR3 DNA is TGCGCCAGCAGCTTGGGGACTATCCAAGAGACCCAGTACTTC.

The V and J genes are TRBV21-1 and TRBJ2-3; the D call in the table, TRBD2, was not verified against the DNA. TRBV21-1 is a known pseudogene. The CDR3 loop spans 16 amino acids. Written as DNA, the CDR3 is TGTGCCAGCAGCAAAATCGGACTAGCGGACACAGATACGCAGTATTTT. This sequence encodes CASSKIGLADTDTQYF.